The clone carrying this T cell receptor (beta chain) was counted ten times or more. Antigen specificity is unknown. The authors deemed Graves' hyperthyroidism stable absent ophthalmopathy progression within 18 months. Out of over 9 ml of fresh peripheral blood came the PBMCs. These data belong to a study of T cells in Graves' hyperthyroidism and ophthalmopathy. Study details: Any treatment followed the collection of peripheral blood at initial diagnosis.

Study findings and constraints: A 13 V-J signature model discriminated ophthalmopathy versus stable hyperthyroidism.

The CDR3 regions of TCR beta were amplified from RNA transcripts. First-round RT-PCR with HTBI primers amplified the TCR CDR3 region. In TCRdb, the multiplex PCR reads were re-called with MiXCR into one record per CDR3 protein. The table includes about 690,000 distinct CDR3 sequences, 17% detected once. CDR3 length: 15 amino acids. The J segment lost 0 bases and the V segment lost 3 bases, leaving 5 bases of the junction unmatched. The germline CDR1 and CDR2 sequences are SEHNR and FQNEAQ (reference sequence). The sequenced sample consisted of blood. This rearrangement joins TRBV7-9 to TRBJ2-7; 7 bases align to TRBD2. The sequence came from a man aged 50 to 60 with Graves' hyperthyroidism. The CDR3 here is CASSFSVAGSYEQYF. The CDR3 nucleotides read TGTGCCAGCAGCTTCTCGGTAGCGGGCTCCTACGAGCAGTACTTC. The full variable domain, in which reference TRBV7-9 and TRBJ2-7 provide the parts outside the CDR3, is DTGVSQNPRHKITKRGQNVTFRCDPISEHNRLYWYRQTLGQGPEFLTYFQNEAQLEKSRLLSDRFSAERPKGSFSTLEIQRTEQGDSAMYLCASSFSVAGSYEQYFGPGTRLTVT.